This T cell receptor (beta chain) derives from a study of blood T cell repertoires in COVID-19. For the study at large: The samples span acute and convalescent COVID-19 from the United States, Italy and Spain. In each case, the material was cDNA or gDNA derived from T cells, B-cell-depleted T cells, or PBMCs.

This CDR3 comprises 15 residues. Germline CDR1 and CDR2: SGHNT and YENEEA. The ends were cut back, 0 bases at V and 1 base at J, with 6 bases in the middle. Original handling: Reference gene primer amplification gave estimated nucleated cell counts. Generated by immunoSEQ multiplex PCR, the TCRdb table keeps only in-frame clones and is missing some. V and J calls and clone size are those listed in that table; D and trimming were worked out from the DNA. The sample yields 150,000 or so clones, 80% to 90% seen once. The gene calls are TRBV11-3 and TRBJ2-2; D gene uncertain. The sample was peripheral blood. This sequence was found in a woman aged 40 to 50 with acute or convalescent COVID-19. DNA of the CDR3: TGTGCCAGCAGCTTAGATTGGAGGAACACCGGGGAGCTGTTTTTT. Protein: CASSLDWRNTGELFF.